These 32 T cell receptor beta chains share one sample of origin, sequenced in a study of cytomegalovirus exposure and HLA in healthy donors (TCRdb year 2017). Library prep was done by the immunoSEQ multiplex PCR assay. A mixture of 60 forward primers for TCR Vbeta segments and 13 reverse primers for TCR Jbeta segments was used in the multiplex PCR. The table was pulled from immuneACCESS by TCRdb, which kept in-frame rearrangements only. Such tables lose some clones; where checked, under half of the loss comes from unresolved V genes, and the rest has no known cause. The sample table on file contains some 200,000 clones. The ten biggest clones cover about 0.79% of the sample. Sequenced input: PBMCs. These receptors were taken from a young woman in good health and CMV-seropositive.

The genes are TRBV11-2 and TRBJ2-1, with 8 bases lining up with TRBD2. The trim removed 5 bases at V and 8 bases at J, leaving 2 bases unmatched. The CDR3 has 12 amino acids. Germline CDR1 reads SGHAT; CDR2 reads FQNNGV. The CDR3 loop reads CASSPSGYEQFF. The CDR3 DNA follows: TGTGCCAGCAGCCCTAGCGGGTATGAGCAGTTCTTC. Full variable domain (outside the CDR3, taken from reference TRBV11-2 and TRBJ2-1): EAGVAQSPRYKIIEKRQSVAFWCNPISGHATLYWYQQILGQGPKLLIQFQNNGVVDDSQLPKDRFSAERLKGVDSTLKIQPAKLEDSAVYLCASSPSGYEQFFGPGTRLTVL.

DNA for the CDR3: TGTGCCAGCAGCTTAGCGGGAGTCGGCGAGCAGTACTTC. As protein: CASSLAGVGEQYF. The genes are TRBV7-9 and TRBJ2-7, with D perhaps matching TRBD2 (5 bases). V was pared by 0 bases and J by 6 bases, with 9 bases between. Looked up from germline, CDR1 is SEHNR and CDR2 is FQNEAQ (reference sequence). The CDR3 extends over 13 amino acids.

J is TRBJ2-3 and V is TRBV11-1, with 7 bases lining up with TRBD2. The germline gives CDR1 SGHAT, CDR2 FQDESV (reference sequence). V lost 5 bases and J lost 2; bases outside the gene matches: 4. This CDR3 is 14 amino acids long. The CDR3: CASSRDYLTDTQYF. The CDR3 bases are TGTGCCAGCAGCCGGGACTATCTCACAGATACGCAGTATTTT.

The V gene is TRBV7-6, the J gene TRBJ2-5; possible D gene TRBD1, 5 bases. Germline V lookup: CDR1 SGHVS, CDR2 FNYEAQ. V dropped 5 bases and J dropped 5 bases, with 21 bases sitting between them. The CDR3 extends over 16 amino acids. CDR3 amino acids: CASSPLASGITETQYF. CDR3 nucleotide sequence: TGTGCCAGCAGCCCCTTGGCCTCAGGGATAACGGAGACCCAGTACTTC.

This sequence joins TRBV15 and TRBJ1-1, with D unclear. Trimming shortened V by 0 bases and J by 0 bases, and 11 bases separated the two germline ends. CDR1 and CDR2 (germline): LNHNV, YYDKDF (reference sequence). The CDR3 loop spans 16 amino acids. This chain's CDR3 is CATSRDLQTMNTEAFF. CDR3 nucleotides: TGTGCCACCAGCAGAGATCTACAGACCATGAACACTGAAGCTTTCTTT.

CDR3 sequence reads: CASSPRPRSPYEQYF. CDR3 sequence (DNA): TGTGCCAGCTCACCACGTCCCAGGTCCCCCTACGAGCAGTACTTC. This chain links TRBV18 with TRBJ2-7; D not certain. CDR1 is KGHSH, CDR2 LQKENI, per germline. V was trimmed by 1 base and J by 2 bases, leaving 12 bases between them. CDR3 length equals 15 residues.

The chain has TRBV4-3 and TRBJ2-3; D is unresolved. This CDR3 is 16 amino acids long. Germline lookup yields CDR1 LGHNA and CDR2 YSLEER. The ends were cut back, 1 base at V and 1 base at J, with 12 bases in the middle. The CDR3 region has the DNA TGCGCCAGCAGCCAAGGGGCCTTGGAAGGCACAGATACGCAGTATTTT. Amino acids: CASSQGALEGTDTQYF.

The chain uses TRBV7-9 and TRBJ2-1; weak D call: TRBD2 (6 bases). The CDR3 runs to 14 residues. Per germline, CDR1 SEHNR and CDR2 FQNEAQ (reference sequence). Trimming left V 6 bases short and J 8 bases short, with 17 bases between. The CDR3 here is CASSSWTGDDEQFF. The CDR3 DNA reads as TGTGCCAGCAGTAGTTGGACGGGGGACGATGAGCAGTTCTTC.

The chain couples TRBV18 to TRBJ2-2, with D uncertain. This CDR3 has 15 residues. V lost 1 base, J lost 1 base, and 7 bases lay in between. Germline V gives CDR1 KGHSH, CDR2 LQKENI. CDR3 nucleotide sequence: TGTGCCAGCTCACCACGTCCGCGGAACACCGGGGAGCTGTTTTTT. Its translation is CASSPRPRNTGELFF.

The chain employs TRBV12-5 and TRBJ2-1, with a tentative D call TRBD1 (5 bases). The CDR3 spans 17 residues. Deletions cut 5 bases from V and 2 bases from J, with 19 bases between. The germline CDR1 and CDR2 sequences are LGHNT and FRNRAP. The DNA of the CDR3 is TGTGCTAGTGGTCTTGTCTTAGGGGCGCAAGCCTACAATGAGCAGTTCTTC. This translates into CASGLVLGAQAYNEQFF.

The chain joins TRBV10-2 to TRBJ2-1; weak D call: TRBD2 (5 bases). Germline V gene data show CDR1 as WSHSY and CDR2 as SAAADI. The CDR3 extends over 12 amino acids. The V end was cut by 3 bases, the J end by 9 bases, with 9 bases between. CDR3 residues: CASSETAGEQFF. The CDR3 region has the DNA TGCGCCAGCAGTGAAACGGCGGGTGAGCAGTTCTTC.

The chain recombines TRBV29-1 with TRBJ2-3, with 14 bases aligning to TRBD2. CDR3 length equals 16 residues. V was pared by 5 bases and J by 1 base, with 5 bases of the junction left unmatched. CDR1 and CDR2 from the germline V gene are SQVTM and ANQGSEA. In nucleotides, the CDR3 is TGCAGCGTTACCGGGACTAGCGGGAGAGGCACAGATACGCAGTATTTT. Translated, it gives CSVTGTSGRGTDTQYF.

The chain uses TRBV11-3 and TRBJ2-3, with TRBD2 matching 7 bases. Trimming removed 5 bases from V and 4 bases from J; junction bases left unmatched: 9. The CDR3 runs 15 residues. CDR1 SGHNT and CDR2 YENEEA come from the germline V gene. CDR3 amino acids: CASSHIGGRADTQYF. CDR3 nucleotides: TGTGCCAGCAGCCACATCGGGGGGAGAGCAGATACGCAGTATTTT.

The chain carries TRBV9 and TRBJ2-1, with 10 bases aligning to TRBD1. The V gene end was trimmed by 5 bases and the J gene end by 9 bases; junction bases not matched to a gene: 11. This CDR3 comprises 15 residues. Looked up from germline, CDR1 is SGDLS and CDR2 is YYNGEE. This CDR3 is CASSYGTGDFVEQFF. DNA for the CDR3: TGTGCCAGCAGTTACGGGACAGGGGATTTTGTTGAGCAGTTCTTC.

The J gene is TRBJ2-3, the V gene TRBV6-1; perhaps TRBD2 as D (5 bases). CDR3 length: 15 residues. V was trimmed by 4 bases and J by 2 bases, leaving 13 bases between them. CDR1 MNHNS and CDR2 SASEGT come from the germline V gene. This CDR3 is CASSARGVYTDTQYF. The CDR3 coding sequence is TGTGCCAGCAGTGCCCGGGGAGTATACACAGATACGCAGTATTTT.

The chain combines TRBV7-9 with TRBJ1-6; D may be TRBD1 (5 bases). Germline V CDR1 and CDR2: SEHNR, FQNEAQ (reference sequence). V was pared by 5 bases and J by 6 bases, with 14 bases between. This CDR3 comprises 15 residues. CDR3 loop: CASSTGEGRNSPLHF. DNA for the CDR3: TGTGCCAGCAGCACCGGGGAGGGGCGTAATTCACCCCTCCACTTT.

The rearrangement joins TRBV6-5 to TRBJ2-7; D unresolved. Germline V gives CDR1 MNHEY, CDR2 SVGAGI. The CDR3 spans 14 residues. V dropped 6 bases and J dropped 0 bases, with 12 bases sitting between them. In DNA, the CDR3 is TGTGCCAGCAGCACGAATTTCGGCTCCTACGAGCAGTACTTC. As protein: CASSTNFGSYEQYF.

J is TRBJ2-2 and V is TRBV7-3, with 12 bases identical to TRBD2. The V gene's germline CDR1 is SGHTA and CDR2 FQGTGA. The trim removed 5 bases at V and 7 bases at J, leaving 5 bases unmatched. This CDR3 region has 15 residues. CDR3 sequence reads: CASSPSGGAGGELFF. The CDR3 DNA follows: TGTGCCAGCAGCCCTAGCGGGGGGGCCGGCGGGGAGCTGTTTTTT. The entire variable domain, with the rest obtained from reference TRBV7-3 and TRBJ2-2, is as follows: GAGVSQTPSNKVTEKGKYVELRCDPISGHTALYWYRQSLGQGPEFLIYFQGTGAADDSGLPNDRFFAVRPEGSVSTLKIQRTERGDSAVYLCASSPSGGAGGELFFGEGSRLTVL.

V usage is TRBV7-8 and J usage is TRBJ1-3, with D possibly being TRBD1 (5 bases). V was cut by 2 bases and J by 3 bases, with 8 bases left in between. CDR3 length: 14 residues. The germline V gene encodes CDR1 SGHVS and CDR2 FQNEAQ. The CDR3 spells CASSLLGLGNTIYF. CDR3 sequence (DNA): TGTGCCAGCAGCTTACTGGGGCTTGGAAACACCATATATTTT.

Here the CDR3 DNA reads TGTGCCAGCAGCCCCGGCGCTCCGAGGGAAGCTTTCTTT. Translated: CASSPGAPREAFF. The V gene is TRBV7-9, the J gene TRBJ1-1; unclear D gene. The V end lost 5 bases, the J end lost 8 bases, and 15 bases lay between the germline ends. Germline V gene data show CDR1 as SEHNR and CDR2 as FQNEAQ (reference sequence). This CDR3 spans 13 amino acids.

The genes are TRBV9 and TRBJ2-2; tentative D call: TRBD2 (5 bases). CDR1 and CDR2 from the germline V gene are SGDLS and YYNGEE. Trimming removed 7 bases at V and 2 bases at J, with 15 bases between. The CDR3 extends over 15 amino acids. The CDR3 sequence is CASDPDGVNTGELFF. CDR3 in DNA: TGTGCCAGCGATCCCGACGGGGTTAACACCGGGGAGCTGTTTTTT.

This chain links TRBV11-2 with TRBJ2-2; TRBD2 is a possible D gene (6 bases). Trimming pared 5 bases from V and 6 bases from J, leaving 13 bases between. Germline loops: CDR1 SGHAT, CDR2 FQNNGV. The CDR3 is 14 amino acids. The DNA for the CDR3 is TGTGCCAGCAGCACGCGACTAGTCTCCGGGGAGCTGTTTTTT. Amino acids: CASSTRLVSGELFF.

The chain carries TRBV30 and TRBJ2-3; 8 nucleotides align to TRBD2. V trimming: 5 bases; J trimming: 4 bases; junction bases outside the gene matches: 8. This CDR3 has 14 residues. The V gene's germline CDR1 is GTSNPN and CDR2 SVGIG (reference sequence). For the CDR3, the DNA is TGTGCCTGGGGACTAGCCGGTGATCCAGATACGCAGTATTTT. Protein: CAWGLAGDPDTQYF.

V is TRBV6-4 and J is TRBJ2-2; TRBD1 aligns across 9 bases. V shed 2 bases, J shed 3 bases, and the junction held 7 bases outside the gene matches. Germline V lookup: CDR1 MRHNA, CDR2 SNTAGT. The CDR3 contains 17 residues. CDR3 sequence (DNA): TGTGCCAGCAGTGACCACGACAGGGGGATTCACACCGGGGAGCTGTTTTTT. This translates into CASSDHDRGIHTGELFF.

The V call is TRBV15, the J call TRBJ2-7; 7 bases are shared with TRBD1. Unmatched junction bases numbered 9, after V lost 5 bases and J lost 5 bases. This CDR3 has 14 residues. Germline CDR1 and CDR2: LNHNV and YYDKDF (reference sequence). CDR3 protein: CATSPQGPGNEQYF. The DNA for the CDR3 is TGTGCCACCAGCCCACAGGGGCCGGGCAACGAGCAGTACTTC.

The V and J genes are TRBV19 and TRBJ2-5; TRBD2 matches 7 bases. Germline V CDR1 and CDR2: LNHDA, SQIVND (reference sequence). After removal of 5 bases from V and 5 bases from J, the junction contained 14 bases not matched to a gene. This CDR3 spans 16 amino acids. CDR3: CASSPPAGRGRETQYF. DNA for the CDR3: TGTGCCAGTAGTCCCCCCGCGGGGCGGGGGAGGGAGACCCAGTACTTC. Together with reference TRBV19 and TRBJ2-5, the CDR3 gives the full variable domain: DGGITQSPKYLFRKEGQNVTLSCEQNLNHDAMYWYRQDPGQGLRLIYYSQIVNDFQKGDIAEGYSVSREKKESFPLTVTSAQKNPTAFYLCASSPPAGRGRETQYFGPGTRLLVL.

This sequence joins TRBV5-1 and TRBJ2-3; TRBD2 agrees at 7 bases. The CDR3 runs to 16 residues. Trimming at V came to 3 bases and at J to 6 bases, leaving 13 bases not matched to a gene. Germline V gene data show CDR1 as SGHRS and CDR2 as YFSETQ. As DNA, the CDR3 is TGCGCCAGCAGCTCAGAAGCGGGGCCGGGAGAGGATACGCAGTATTTT. Its protein product is CASSSEAGPGEDTQYF.

V is TRBV7-2 and J is TRBJ1-3; D uncertain. The CDR3 extends over 15 amino acids. Germline CDR1 is SGHTA and CDR2 is FQGNSA. Trimming removed 2 bases from V and 1 base from J, with 9 bases in between. DNA of the CDR3: TGTGCCAGCAGCTTATCTGGCAGGTCTGGAAACACCATATATTTT. This codes for CASSLSGRSGNTIYF.

V gene TRBV6-1 combines with J gene TRBJ2-6; D is ambiguous. The CDR3 totals 13 residues. The V and J ends lost 5 bases and 11 bases respectively, with 13 bases between them. Germline V gene sequence: CDR1 MNHNS, CDR2 SASEGT. CDR3 loop: CASSPPNPYVLTF. CDR3 sequence (DNA): TGTGCCAGCAGTCCTCCTAATCCCTACGTCCTGACTTTC.

V gene TRBV5-6 combines with J gene TRBJ1-1; unclear D gene. Germline CDR1 SGHDT, CDR2 YYEEEE. V dropped 6 bases and J dropped 0 bases, with 12 bases sitting between them. The CDR3 has 14 residues. The CDR3 region is CASTRYRLNTEAFF. CDR3 in DNA: TGTGCCAGCACCAGATACCGTTTGAACACTGAAGCTTTCTTT.

The rearrangement uses TRBV4-3 and TRBJ1-4, with 10 bases lining up with TRBD1. CDR1 LGHNA and CDR2 YSLEER come from the germline V gene. This CDR3 is built from 19 residues. V lost 4 bases, J lost 6 bases, and 17 bases stayed unmatched. CDR3 region: CASSPRFETGGSLDEKLFF. In DNA form, the CDR3 reads TGCGCCAGCAGCCCAAGATTTGAGACAGGGGGCAGTCTGGATGAAAAACTGTTTTTT.

The J gene is TRBJ1-6, the V gene TRBV10-2, with D maybe TRBD1 (6 bases). Germline V lookup: CDR1 WSHSY, CDR2 SAAADI. CDR3 length: 14 amino acids. V lost 7 bases to trimming and J lost 4 bases, with 11 bases between them. CDR3 sequence reads: CASTRDIYNSPLHF. CDR3 bases: TGCGCCAGCACCCGGGACATTTATAATTCACCCCTCCACTTT.